This T cell receptor (beta chain) originates from a study of shared clonotypes between healthy human individuals. Overall study context: Each donor's CD8 memory used one plate, CD8 naive two, each CD4 subset three. Study-level points and caveats: Sequencing depth was a factor that was expected to affect clonotype sharing among donors.

This clone was seen only once. The antigen remains undetermined. Germline lookup yields CDR1 SGHKS and CDR2 YYEKEE (reference sequence). Trimming took off 1 base at V and 2 bases at J, with 6 bases between the two ends. This CDR3 contains 13 residues. Clones were read by immunoSEQ multiplex PCR, and TCRdb kept only the in-frame ones, dropping some. The profile shows roughly 2.4 million clones, about 94% of them singletons. The donors, all of them Caucasian adults, lived in Nashville, Tennessee. The sequence came from a man between 18 and 29 years old in good health. The chain carries TRBV5-5 and TRBJ1-2, with D unresolved. The sequenced sample consisted of naive CD4+ T cells sorted from blood. Subset here: CD45RA+ positively selected. CDR3 amino acids: CASSLSQNYGYTF. The CDR3 DNA reads TGTGCCAGCAGCTTGTCACAGAACTATGGCTACACCTTC.